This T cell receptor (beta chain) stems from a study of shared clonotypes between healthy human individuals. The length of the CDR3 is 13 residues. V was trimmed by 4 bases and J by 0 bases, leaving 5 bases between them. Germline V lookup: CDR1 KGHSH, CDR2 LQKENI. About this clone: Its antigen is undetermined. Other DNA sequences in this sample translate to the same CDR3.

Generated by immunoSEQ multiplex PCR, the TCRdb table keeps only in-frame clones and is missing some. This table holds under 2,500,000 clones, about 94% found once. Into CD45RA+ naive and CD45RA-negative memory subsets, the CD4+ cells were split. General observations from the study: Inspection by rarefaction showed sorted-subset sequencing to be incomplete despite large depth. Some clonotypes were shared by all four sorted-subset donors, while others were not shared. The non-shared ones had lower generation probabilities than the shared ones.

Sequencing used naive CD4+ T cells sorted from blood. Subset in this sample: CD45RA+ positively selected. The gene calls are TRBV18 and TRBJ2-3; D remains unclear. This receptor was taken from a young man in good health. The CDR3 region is CASSLQSTDTQYF. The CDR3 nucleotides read TGTGCCAGCTCACTTCAAAGCACAGATACGCAGTATTTT. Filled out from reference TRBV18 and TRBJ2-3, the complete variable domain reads NAGVMQNPRHLVRRRGQEARLRCSPMKGHSHVYWYRQLPEEGLKFMVYLQKENIIDESGMPKERFSAEFPKEGPSILRIQQVVRGDSAAYFCASSLQSTDTQYFGPGTRLTVL.